The TCR beta chain under discussion was sequenced for a study of shared clonotypes between healthy human individuals. Study at large: Contributing individuals were two females and a few males aged 18 to 49.

This clone was counted only a few times. V was shortened by 2 bases and J by 5 bases, with 13 bases between the two germline ends. This CDR3 comprises 14 residues. Germline V CDR1 and CDR2: SGDLS, YYNGEE. Sequencing on ten immunoSEQ deep assay plates was performed for unsorted PBMC DNA. Study processing details: Without quality scores, immunoSEQ junctional reads could not be filtered like full-length reads. Sequencing was performed with immunoSEQ multiplex PCR; in TCRdb, only in-frame clones are kept and a portion is missing. V and J calls and clone size follow that table, whereas D and trimming were derived from the DNA. Of 490,000 or so clones in the sample, 60% to 85% were seen once.

This rearrangement joins TRBV9 to TRBJ1-1; perhaps TRBD1 as D (5 bases). The receptor's source is a middle-aged woman in good health. Some clones in this sample may be carry-over from other donors' samples. The sample comprised PBMCs. This CDR3 reads CASSVTSGGTEAFF. Here the CDR3 DNA reads TGTGCCAGCAGCGTCACTTCGGGGGGTACTGAAGCTTTCTTT.